This T cell receptor beta chain appears in the sequencing data of a study of CD8 T cells in Susac syndrome. An input of roughly 0.45 to 1 ug of RNA was subjected to reverse transcription using random hexamers. Multiplex PCR with immunoSEQ amplified the TCR beta CDR3 across 54 Vbeta and 13 Jbeta. Using its own MiXCR run on the immunoSEQ multiplex PCR reads, TCRdb lists one record per CDR3 protein. Among approximately 210,000 distinct CDR3 sequences listed, about 94% were seen once. As to this clonotype: What it binds is unknown.

V gave up 3 bases and J gave up 4 bases, with 10 bases separating them. Germline lookup yields CDR1 ENHRY and CDR2 SYGVKD. CDR3 length equals 13 residues. TEMRA cells were FACS-enriched, unlike CD8+ and CD4+ T cells, which were negatively isolated. Study results and caveats: The relatively small number of individuals in the TCR sequencing and HLA analysis was acknowledged by the study.

The source is a human donor with Susac syndrome. The chain is built from TRBV10-3 and TRBJ2-7; D possibly corresponds to TRBD1 (6 bases). The sample taken for sequencing was CD4+ T cells from PBMCs. CDR3 DNA sequence: TGTGCCATCAGTGATTACAGGGATTACGAGCAGTACTTC. This sequence encodes CAISDYRDYEQYF.